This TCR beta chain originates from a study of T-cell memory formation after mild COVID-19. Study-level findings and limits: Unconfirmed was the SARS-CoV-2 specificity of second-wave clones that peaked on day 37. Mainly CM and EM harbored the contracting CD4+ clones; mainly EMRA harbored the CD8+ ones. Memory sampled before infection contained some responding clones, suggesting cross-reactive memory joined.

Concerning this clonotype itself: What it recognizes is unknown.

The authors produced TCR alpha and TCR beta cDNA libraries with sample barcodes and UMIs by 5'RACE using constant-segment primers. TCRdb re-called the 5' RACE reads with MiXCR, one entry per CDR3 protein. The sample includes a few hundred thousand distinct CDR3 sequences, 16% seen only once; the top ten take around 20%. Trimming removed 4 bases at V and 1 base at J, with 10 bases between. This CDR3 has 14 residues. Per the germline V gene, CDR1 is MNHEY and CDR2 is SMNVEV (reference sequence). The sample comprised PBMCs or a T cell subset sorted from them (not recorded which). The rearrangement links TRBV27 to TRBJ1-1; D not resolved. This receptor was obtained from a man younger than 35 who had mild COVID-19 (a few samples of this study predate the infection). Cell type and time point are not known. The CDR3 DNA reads TGTGCCAGCAGTTATCGGGGATCGAACACTGAAGCTTTCTTT. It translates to CASSYRGSNTEAFF.